This TCR beta chain appears in the sequencing data of a study of metastatic and nonmetastatic thyroid tumors. This clone was seen only a few times. TCRdb reprocessed the PCR reads via MiXCR. The data hold under 20,000 clones, with 30% to 40% observed a single time. The V gene's germline CDR1 is MNHEY and CDR2 SMNVEV (reference sequence). Trimming took off 7 bases at V and 8 bases at J, with 11 bases between the two ends. The CDR3 totals 12 residues. All patients were treatment-naive before thyroid surgery. The receptor was derived from a female donor with papillary thyroid cancer or a benign thyroid nodule (not recorded which). Some clones in this sample may be carry-over from other donors' samples. The sequencing input was tumor tissue. The chain links TRBV27 to TRBJ2-2; D remains unclear. CDR3 sequence reads: CASTSPAGELFF. The CDR3 DNA reads TGTGCCAGCACCTCCCCCGCGGGGGAGCTGTTTTTT.